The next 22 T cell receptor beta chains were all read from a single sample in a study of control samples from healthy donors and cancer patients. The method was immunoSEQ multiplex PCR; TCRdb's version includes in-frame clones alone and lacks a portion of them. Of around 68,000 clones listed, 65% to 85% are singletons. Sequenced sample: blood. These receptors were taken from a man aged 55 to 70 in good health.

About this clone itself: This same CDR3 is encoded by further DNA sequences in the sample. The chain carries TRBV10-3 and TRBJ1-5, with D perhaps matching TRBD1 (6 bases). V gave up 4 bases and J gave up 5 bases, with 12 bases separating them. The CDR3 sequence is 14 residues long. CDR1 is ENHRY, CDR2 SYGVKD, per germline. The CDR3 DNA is TGTGCCATCAGTGCCGGGGGCGCCGATCAGCCCCAGCATTTT. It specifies CAISAGGADQPQHF.

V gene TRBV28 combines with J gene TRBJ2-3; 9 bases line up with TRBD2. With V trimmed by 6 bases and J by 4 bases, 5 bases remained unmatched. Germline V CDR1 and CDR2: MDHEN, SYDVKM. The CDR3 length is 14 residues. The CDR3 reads CASSRAGGPDTQYF. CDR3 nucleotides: TGTGCCAGCAGCAGGGCGGGAGGGCCAGATACGCAGTATTTT.

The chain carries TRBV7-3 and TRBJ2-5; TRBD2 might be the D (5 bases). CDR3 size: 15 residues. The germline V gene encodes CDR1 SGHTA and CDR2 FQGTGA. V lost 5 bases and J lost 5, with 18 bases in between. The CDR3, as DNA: TGTGCCAGCAGCCTAGGCGAAATCGGGAAGGAGACCCAGTACTTC. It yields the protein CASSLGEIGKETQYF.

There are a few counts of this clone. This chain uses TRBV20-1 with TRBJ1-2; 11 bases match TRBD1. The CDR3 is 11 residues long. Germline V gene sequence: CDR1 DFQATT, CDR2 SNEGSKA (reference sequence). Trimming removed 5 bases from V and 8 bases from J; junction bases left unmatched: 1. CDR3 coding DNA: TGCAGTGCTGGGACAGGGGGAGGCTACACCTTC. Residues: CSAGTGGGYTF.

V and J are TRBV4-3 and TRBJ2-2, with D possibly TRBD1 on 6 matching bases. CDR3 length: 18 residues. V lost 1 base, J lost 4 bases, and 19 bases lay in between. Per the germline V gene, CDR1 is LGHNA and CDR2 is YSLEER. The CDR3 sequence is CASSQVLPTGGSTGELFF. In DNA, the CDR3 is TGCGCCAGCAGCCAAGTCCTTCCGACAGGTGGGAGCACCGGGGAGCTGTTTTTT.

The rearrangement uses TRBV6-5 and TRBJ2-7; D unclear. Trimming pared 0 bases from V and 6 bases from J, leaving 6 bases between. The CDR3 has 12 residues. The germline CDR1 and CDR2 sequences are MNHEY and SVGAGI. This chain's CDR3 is CASSYSGFEQYF. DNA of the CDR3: TGTGCCAGCAGTTACTCAGGGTTCGAGCAGTACTTC.

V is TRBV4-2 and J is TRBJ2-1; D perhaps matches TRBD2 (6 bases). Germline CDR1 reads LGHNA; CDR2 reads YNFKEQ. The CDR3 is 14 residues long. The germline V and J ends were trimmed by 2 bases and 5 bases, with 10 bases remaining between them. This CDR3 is CASSQRDWDNEQFF. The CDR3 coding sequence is TGTGCCAGCAGCCAACGGGACTGGGACAATGAGCAGTTCTTC.

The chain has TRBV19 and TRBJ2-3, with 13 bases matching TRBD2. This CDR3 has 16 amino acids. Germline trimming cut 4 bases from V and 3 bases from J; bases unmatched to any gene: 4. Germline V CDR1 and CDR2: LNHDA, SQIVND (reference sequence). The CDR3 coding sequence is TGTGCCAGTAGTAGGACTAGCGGGAGTGCAACAGATACGCAGTATTTT. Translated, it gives CASSRTSGSATDTQYF.

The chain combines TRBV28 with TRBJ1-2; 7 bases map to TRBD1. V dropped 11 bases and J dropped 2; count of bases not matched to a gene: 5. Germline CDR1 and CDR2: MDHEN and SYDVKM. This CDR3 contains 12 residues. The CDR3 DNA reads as TGTGCCTTAGGGGGCTGGAACTATGGCTACACCTTC. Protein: CALGGWNYGYTF.

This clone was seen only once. CDR3 loop: CSASRIAGEVRTDTQYF. CDR3 bases: TGCAGTGCTAGTCGGATAGCGGGAGAGGTGCGCACAGATACGCAGTATTTT. The chain uses TRBV20-1 and TRBJ2-3; 9 bases are a match to TRBD2. The CDR3 runs 17 residues. Unmatched junction bases numbered 11, after V lost 3 bases and J lost 1 base. CDR1 DFQATT and CDR2 SNEGSKA come from the germline V gene (reference sequence).

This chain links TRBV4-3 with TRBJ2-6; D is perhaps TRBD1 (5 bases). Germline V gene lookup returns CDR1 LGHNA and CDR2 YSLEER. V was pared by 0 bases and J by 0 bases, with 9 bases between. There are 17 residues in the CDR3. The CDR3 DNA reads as TGCGCCAGCAGCCAAGACAGACAGTCCTCTGGGGCCAACGTCCTGACTTTC. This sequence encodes CASSQDRQSSGANVLTF.

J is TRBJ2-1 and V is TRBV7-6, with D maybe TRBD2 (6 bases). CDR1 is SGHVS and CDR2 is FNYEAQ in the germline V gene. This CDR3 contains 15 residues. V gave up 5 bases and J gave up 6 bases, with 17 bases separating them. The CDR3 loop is CASSPVGISGNEQFF. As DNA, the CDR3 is TGTGCCAGCAGCCCGGTGGGGATTAGCGGCAATGAGCAGTTCTTC.

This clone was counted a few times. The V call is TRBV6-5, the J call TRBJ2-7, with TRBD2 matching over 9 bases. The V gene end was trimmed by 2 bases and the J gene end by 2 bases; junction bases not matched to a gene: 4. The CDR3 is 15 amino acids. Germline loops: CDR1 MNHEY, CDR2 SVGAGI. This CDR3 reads CASSYAGGMAYEQYF. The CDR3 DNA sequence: TGTGCCAGCAGTTACGCGGGGGGGATGGCCTACGAGCAGTACTTC.

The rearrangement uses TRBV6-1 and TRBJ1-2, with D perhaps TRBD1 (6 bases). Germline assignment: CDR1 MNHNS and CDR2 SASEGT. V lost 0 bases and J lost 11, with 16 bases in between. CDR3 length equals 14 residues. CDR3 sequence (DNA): TGTGCCAGCAGTGAAGCGCGGGGGGCGACTCGTTACACCTTC. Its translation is CASSEARGATRYTF.

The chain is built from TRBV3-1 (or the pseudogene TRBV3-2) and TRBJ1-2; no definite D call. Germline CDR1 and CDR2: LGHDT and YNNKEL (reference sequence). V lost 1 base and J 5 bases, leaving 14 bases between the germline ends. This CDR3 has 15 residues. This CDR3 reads CASSQGGKGSYGYTF. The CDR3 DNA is TGTGCCAGCAGCCAAGGTGGTAAGGGAAGTTATGGCTACACCTTC.

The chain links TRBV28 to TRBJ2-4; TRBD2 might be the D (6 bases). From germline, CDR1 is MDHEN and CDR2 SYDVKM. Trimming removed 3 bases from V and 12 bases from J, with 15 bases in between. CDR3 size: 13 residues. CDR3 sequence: CASSFGGRGGQYF. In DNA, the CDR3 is TGTGCCAGCAGTTTCGGGGGAAGAGGAGGTCAGTACTTC.

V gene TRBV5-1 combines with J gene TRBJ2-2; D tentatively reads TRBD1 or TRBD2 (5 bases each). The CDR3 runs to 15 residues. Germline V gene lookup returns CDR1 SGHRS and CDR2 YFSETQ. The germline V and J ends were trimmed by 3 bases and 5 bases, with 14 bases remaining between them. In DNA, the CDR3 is TGCGCCAGCAGCTACGTCAGCGAGGGGACCGGGGAGCTGTTTTTT. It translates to CASSYVSEGTGELFF.

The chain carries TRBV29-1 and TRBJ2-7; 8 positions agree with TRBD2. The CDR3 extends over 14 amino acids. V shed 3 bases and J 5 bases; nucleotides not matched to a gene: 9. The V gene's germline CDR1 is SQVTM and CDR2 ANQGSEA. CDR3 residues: CSVEMGREVHEQYF. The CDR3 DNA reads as TGCAGCGTTGAGATGGGGCGGGAGGTTCACGAGCAGTACTTC.

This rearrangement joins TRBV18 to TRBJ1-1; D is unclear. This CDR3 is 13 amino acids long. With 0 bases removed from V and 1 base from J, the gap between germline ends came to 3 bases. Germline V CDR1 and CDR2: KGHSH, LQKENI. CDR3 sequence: CASSPPGNTEAFF. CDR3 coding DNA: TGTGCCAGCTCACCACCGGGGAACACTGAAGCTTTCTTT.

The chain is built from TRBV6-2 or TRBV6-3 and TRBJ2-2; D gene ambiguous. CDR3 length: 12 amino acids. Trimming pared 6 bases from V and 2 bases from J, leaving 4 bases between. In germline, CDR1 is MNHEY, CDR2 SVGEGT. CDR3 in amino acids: CASSLNTGELFF. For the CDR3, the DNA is TGTGCCAGCAGCCTCAACACCGGGGAGCTGTTTTTT.

CDR3 sequence reads: CASSYSGAGFGEQYF. In nucleotides, the CDR3 is TGTGCCAGCAGTTACTCCGGGGCGGGATTTGGCGAGCAGTACTTC. V and J are TRBV6-2 or TRBV6-3 and TRBJ2-7, with a weak D call TRBD2 (6 bases). The CDR3 loop spans 15 amino acids. V dropped 0 bases and J dropped 6 bases, with 15 bases sitting between them. Per germline, CDR1 MNHEY and CDR2 SVGEGT.

The CDR3, as DNA: TGTGCCAGCAGCTCCCCTCCCGGGGAGCTGTTTTTT. Translated: CASSSPPGELFF. V usage is TRBV7-2 and J usage is TRBJ2-2; the D is unclear. The V end was cut by 4 bases, the J end by 6 bases, with 6 bases between. CDR3 size: 12 residues. From germline, CDR1 is SGHTA and CDR2 FQGNSA.